Listed below are T cell receptor beta chains from one sample, sequenced in a study of T cells in Graves' hyperthyroidism and ophthalmopathy. TCRdb re-analysed the multiplex PCR reads in MiXCR, keeping a single row per CDR3 protein. The table records around 300,000 distinct CDR3 sequences, around 15% of them present only once. The sample taken for sequencing was blood. The receptors derive from a woman between 50 and 59 years old with Graves' hyperthyroidism that later progressed to Graves' ophthalmopathy. Each CDR3 is given with its conserved first and last residue. The D gene is left open where the match is weak. Where a row states a size, it is once, few, many or the class of an expanded clone; other rows omit it.

V: TRBV18; size: few; D: -; J: TRBJ1-4; DNA: TGTGCCAGCTCACGAGGGGCAGGACCTAATGAAAAACTGTTTTTT; CDR3: CASSRGAGPNEKLFF
V: TRBV27; size: many; D: -; J: TRBJ2-3; DNA: TGTGCCAGCCGACACAGGAGTAGCACAGATACGCAGTATTTT; CDR3: CASRHRSSTDTQYF
V: TRBV7-9; size: many; D: TRBD2; J: TRBJ2-5; DNA: TGTGCCAGCATCCTTAGCGGGAGACAGGAGACCCAGTACTTC; CDR3: CASILSGRQETQYF
V: TRBV2; size: few; D: -; J: TRBJ2-1; DNA: TGTGCCAGCAGAGACCAAAACAGGGTGGAGGGCTACAATGAGCAGTTCTTC; CDR3: CASRDQNRVEGYNEQFF
V: TRBV4-2; size: few; D: -; J: TRBJ2-7; DNA: TGTGCCAGCAGCCAAGTATCTAAAGGTTTAGGCGGACCATCCTACGAGCAGTACTTC; CDR3: CASSQVSKGLGGPSYEQYF
V: TRBV28; size: many; D: -; J: TRBJ2-3; DNA: TGTGCCAGCCTCTCCCCGGGTGGTGATACGCAGTATTTT; CDR3: CASLSPGGDTQYF
V: TRBV12-3/TRBV12-4; size: many; D: -; J: TRBJ1-2; DNA: TGTGCCAGCAGGCCGGGGGGGGGTAACTATGGCTACACCTTC; CDR3: CASRPGGGNYGYTF
V: TRBV6-1; size: many; D: -; J: TRBJ1-2; DNA: TGTGCCAGCAGGGGTACAGGGAACATCGGCTACACCTTC; CDR3: CASRGTGNIGYTF
V: TRBV5-1; size: many; D: -; J: TRBJ1-1; DNA: TGCGCCAGCAGCTTGGGACGGGAAGAGTCCGCTTTCTTT; CDR3: CASSLGREESAFF
V: TRBV7-9; size: -; D: -; J: TRBJ2-3; DNA: TGTGCCAGCAGCTTAGTTCCCCAGGATAGCACAGATACGCAGTATTTT; CDR3: CASSLVPQDSTDTQYF
V: TRBV20-1; size: -; D: TRBD2; J: TRBJ2-5; DNA: TGCAGTGCTAGAGGCTCTAGCGGGGGGGGGGGAGAGACCCAGTACTTC; CDR3: CSARGSSGGGGETQYF
V: TRBV27; size: many; D: -; J: TRBJ1-5; DNA: TGTGCCAGCAGTTTCGGCAGGGCCAACAATCAGCCCCAGCATTTT; CDR3: CASSFGRANNQPQHF
V: TRBV27; size: many; D: -; J: TRBJ2-7; DNA: TGTGCCAGCAGTTGGACCTTGTCCTACGAGCAGTACTTC; CDR3: CASSWTLSYEQYF
V: TRBV7-9; size: many; D: TRBD1; J: TRBJ2-7; DNA: TGTGCCAGCACCCAAGCGGTGGGGGACAGGGATCCCTTTGCCTCCTACGAGCAGTACTTC; CDR3: CASTQAVGDRDPFASYEQYF
V: TRBV28; size: many; D: TRBD1; J: TRBJ2-6; DNA: TGTGCCAGCAGTTCCGCGGACAGGGGTGGGTACTCTGGGGCCAACGTCCTGACTTTC; CDR3: CASSSADRGGYSGANVLTF
V: TRBV11-2; size: many; D: -; J: TRBJ2-1; DNA: TGTGCCAGCAGAAAAATGAGAGGGGGGATCGACAATGAGCAGTTCTTC; CDR3: CASRKMRGGIDNEQFF
V: TRBV9; size: few; D: -; J: TRBJ2-2; DNA: TGTGCCAGCAGCGTAGATTCCATCTCGAACACCGGGGAGCTGTTTTTT; CDR3: CASSVDSISNTGELFF
V: TRBV2; size: many; D: TRBD2; J: TRBJ2-3; DNA: TGTGCCAGCCGCGGAGGGGACTATACAGATACGCAGTATTTT; CDR3: CASRGGDYTDTQYF
V: TRBV12-3/TRBV12-4; size: many; D: -; J: TRBJ2-5; DNA: TGTGCCAGCAGTTCACTAGGGAACATCCAAGAGACCCAGTACTTC; CDR3: CASSSLGNIQETQYF
V: TRBV2; size: many; D: -; J: TRBJ2-1; DNA: TGTGCCAGCAGCCGAGAGCGGCCCGGGTACAATGAGCAGTTCTTC; CDR3: CASSRERPGYNEQFF
V: TRBV28; size: many; D: TRBD1; J: TRBJ1-4; DNA: TGTGCCAGCAGACCCCATACAGGGGGAAACGAAAAACTGTTTTTT; CDR3: CASRPHTGGNEKLFF
V: TRBV9; size: few; D: -; J: TRBJ1-2; DNA: TGTGCCAGCAGTAAGGGCTATGGCTACACCTTC; CDR3: CASSKGYGYTF
V: TRBV28; size: many; D: -; J: TRBJ1-5; DNA: TGTGCCAGCAGTTGGGTCCAGGGAGATAGCAATCAGCCCCAGCATTTT; CDR3: CASSWVQGDSNQPQHF
V: TRBV5-1; size: once; D: -; J: TRBJ1-1; DNA: TGCGCCAGCAGCTTTACAGAGCTTAACACTGAAGCTTTCTTT; CDR3: CASSFTELNTEAFF
V: TRBV19; size: -; D: TRBD1; J: TRBJ2-7; DNA: TGTGCCAGTAGTATTTTGGGGCAGGGGGCGAACGAGCAGTACTTC; CDR3: CASSILGQGANEQYF